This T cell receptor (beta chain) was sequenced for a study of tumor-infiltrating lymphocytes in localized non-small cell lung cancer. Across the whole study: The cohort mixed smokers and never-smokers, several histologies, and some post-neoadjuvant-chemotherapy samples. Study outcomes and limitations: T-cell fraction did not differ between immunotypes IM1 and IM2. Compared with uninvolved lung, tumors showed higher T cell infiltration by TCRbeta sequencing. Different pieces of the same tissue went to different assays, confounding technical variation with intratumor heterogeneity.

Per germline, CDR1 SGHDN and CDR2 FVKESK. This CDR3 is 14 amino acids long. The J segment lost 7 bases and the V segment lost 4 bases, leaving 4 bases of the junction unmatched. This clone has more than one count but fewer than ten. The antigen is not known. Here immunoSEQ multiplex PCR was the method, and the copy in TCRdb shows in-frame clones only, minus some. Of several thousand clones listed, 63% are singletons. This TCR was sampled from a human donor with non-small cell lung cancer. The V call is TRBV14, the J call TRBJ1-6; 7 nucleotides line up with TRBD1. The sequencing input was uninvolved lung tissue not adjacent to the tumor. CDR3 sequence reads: CASSLGQLNSPLHF. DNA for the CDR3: TGTGCCAGCAGCCTGGGACAGCTAAATTCACCCCTCCACTTT.